This TCR beta chain was identified during a study of shared clonotypes between healthy human individuals (dated by TCRdb to about 2020). Regarding the complete study: A couple of women and a few men aged 18 to 49 years were included in the cohort. Blood TCR repertoires of four to six healthy adults were deeply sequenced to estimate repertoire size and the extent of clonotype sharing between individuals. Different laboratories and diverse techniques were used to prepare libraries and sequence TCR repertoires, to increase sequencing depth and limit assay-specific biases. Each donor's leukapheresis produced roughly between roughly 0.85 and 10 billion PBMCs. General findings and caveats noted by the study authors: Sampling was limited to blood, and TCR repertoires in tissue likely differ from TCR repertoires in blood. Because the study included a small number of donors, the genetic and exposure-history diversity represented was limited. Based on pairwise subsampling, the degree of clonotype sharing among donors was expected to be affected by sequencing depth.

The donors were healthy, HIV-negative adults with no recently reported acute infections or vaccinations. Every donor was a Caucasian adult living in Nashville, Tennessee, USA. For unsorted samples, 75 million to 90 million PBMCs were counted and genomic DNA was extracted with the QIAamp DNA Blood Mini kit. Blood was obtained by leukapheresis, after which PBMCs were separated by Ficoll-Histopaque density gradient centrifugation and cryopreserved in liquid nitrogen vapor phase. V has 2 bases trimmed and J has 3 bases trimmed; junction bases matching no gene number 3. The germline V gene encodes CDR1 SGHNT and CDR2 YYREEE (reference sequence). CDR3 length: 16 amino acids, cysteine to phenylalanine. Solely the CDR3 DNA is kept, with 48 bases framed from the first base. This clone was seen only once. The antigen it binds to is not known. Per-base quality was not reported, and no clone a single base away is much larger than it.

Using the deep immunoSEQ assay, TCR CDR3 regions were amplified from genomic DNA by multiplex PCR. Extracted genomic DNA from each cell subset was distributed evenly across all wells of several immunoSEQ 96-well plates, and each plate was treated as a replicate. Each replicate PCR for unsorted PBMC received approximately 300 ng genomic DNA, equal to about 30,000 T cell genomes. Ten immunoSEQ deep assay plates were used to sequence unsorted PBMC genomic DNA. Purified libraries were quantified with a Qubit 3.0 fluorometer, sized on a Bioanalyzer 2100, and re-quantified with the KAPA Library Quantification kit. A separate single-read 150-cycle Illumina NextSeq 550 flow cell was used to sequence each immunoSEQ 96-well plate. Processing in the source paper ran as follows. Because only junctional sequences without quality scores were contained in the immunoSEQ output, filtering matching that applied to full-length reads could not be performed. Sequences were annotated with PyIR, a Python wrapper for IgBLAST v1.9, and V/J genes and CDR3 were assigned using IMGT germline references. Reads were filtered out if the reads had weak V/J assignments (E-value above 1e-6), no CDR3, stop codons, out-of-frame junctions, or ambiguous translated residues. A V3J clonotype was defined by an identical inferred V gene, J gene, and CDR3 amino acid sequence. Percentage overlap between repertoires was computed as shared unique clonotypes divided by the size of the smaller repertoire. Repertoire richness was assessed with RTK rarefaction, the Chao1 estimator, and Recon v2.1 estimates of unobserved clonotypes. The immuneACCESS repertoire file appears here via TCRdb, limited to in-frame rearrangements. These files lack a portion of the clones; in checked studies, under half of the deficit traces to unresolved V genes, and the cause of the others is not known. The V and J calls and clone size were taken over from that table, and D and trimming were inferred from the DNA. The sample has nearly 500,000 clones on record, 70% to 80% of them singletons. Clones ranked in the top ten supply 10% to 15% of the sample.

This receptor was identified in a woman aged 40 to 49 in good health. Some clones in this sample may be carry-over from other donors' samples. The V and J genes are TRBV5-4 and TRBJ2-5; 14 bases in between match TRBD2. The material sequenced was PBMCs. At the DNA level, the sequence is TGTGCCAGCAGCTTCAGACTAGCGGGAGGGGAAGAGACCCAGTACTTC. This yields the protein CASSFRLAGGEETQYF.